Below are 3 T cell receptor beta chains sequenced from a single sample in a study of brain T cells in children with intractable seizures. Repertoires were generated with immunoSEQ multiplex PCR, while TCRdb's copy carries only in-frame clones and drops some. The sample has tens of thousands of clones; 85% to 95% are singletons. The source was peripheral blood, collected at surgery. The receptors stem from a boy under two years old with tuberous sclerosis and intractable seizures.

The chain has TRBV24-1 and TRBJ1-2, with a weak D call TRBD1 (5 bases). CDR3 size: 13 residues. V was pared by 5 bases and J by 6 bases, with 12 bases between. From germline, CDR1 is KGHDR and CDR2 SFDVKD. The CDR3 nucleotides are TGTGCCACCAGTGCGGGACCTGCGAATGGCTACACCTTC. The encoded protein is CATSAGPANGYTF.

This chain uses TRBV29-1 with TRBJ2-7; 8 nucleotides agree with TRBD1. J lost 3 bases, V lost 5 bases, and 3 bases had no gene match. Germline values: CDR1 SQVTM, CDR2 ANQGSEA. The CDR3 spans 12 residues. The CDR3 region has the DNA TGCAGCGTTCAGGGGGCAAGCTACGAGCAGTACTTC. Its translation is CSVQGASYEQYF.

The gene calls are TRBV13 and TRBJ1-1, with D possibly matching TRBD1 (5 bases). CDR1 is PRHDT and CDR2 is FYEKMQ in the germline V gene (reference sequence). CDR3 length: 14 residues. V lost 4 bases to trimming and J lost 1 base, with 10 bases between them. Here the CDR3 reads CASSSRDRNTEAFF. DNA for the CDR3: TGTGCCAGCAGCTCCCGGGACCGGAACACTGAAGCTTTCTTT.